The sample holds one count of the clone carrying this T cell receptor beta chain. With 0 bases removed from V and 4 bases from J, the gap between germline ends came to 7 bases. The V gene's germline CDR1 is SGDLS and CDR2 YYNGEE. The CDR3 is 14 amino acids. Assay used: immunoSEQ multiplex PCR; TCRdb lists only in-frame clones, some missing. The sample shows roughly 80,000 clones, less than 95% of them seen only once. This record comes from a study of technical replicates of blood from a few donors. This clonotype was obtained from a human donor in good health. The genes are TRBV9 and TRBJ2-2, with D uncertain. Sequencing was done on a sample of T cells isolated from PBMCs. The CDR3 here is CASSVAMITGELFF. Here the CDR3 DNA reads TGTGCCAGCAGCGTAGCTATGATCACCGGGGAGCTGTTTTTT.